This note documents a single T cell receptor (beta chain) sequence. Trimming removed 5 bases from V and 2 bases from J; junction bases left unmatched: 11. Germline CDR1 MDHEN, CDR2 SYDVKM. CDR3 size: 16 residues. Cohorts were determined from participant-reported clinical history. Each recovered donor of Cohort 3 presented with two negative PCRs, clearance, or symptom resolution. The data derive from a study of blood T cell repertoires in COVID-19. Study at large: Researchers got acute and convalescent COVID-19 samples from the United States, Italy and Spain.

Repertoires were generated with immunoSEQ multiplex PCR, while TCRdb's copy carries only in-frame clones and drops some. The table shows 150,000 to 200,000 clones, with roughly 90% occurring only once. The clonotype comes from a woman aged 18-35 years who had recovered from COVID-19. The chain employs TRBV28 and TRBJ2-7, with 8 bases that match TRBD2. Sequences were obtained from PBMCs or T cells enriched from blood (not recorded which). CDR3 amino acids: CASSPGGARTAYEQYF. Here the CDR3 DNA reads TGTGCCAGCAGTCCGGGGGGGGCCAGGACCGCCTACGAGCAGTACTTC.